This T cell receptor (beta chain) was captured in a study of blood T cell repertoires in COVID-19 (TCRdb year 2020). Context from the whole study: The collaborator samples originated in the United States, Italy and Spain and spanned the acute and convalescent phases of COVID-19. The prospective study material was composed of cDNA or gDNA derived from T cells, B-cell-depleted T cells, or PBMCs. Subjects who had been exposed to COVID-19, were actively infected with it, or had recovered from it provided the deeply sampled blood TCRbeta repertoires that made up the dataset. The repertoires were released in a freely available public database intended as a resource for research on the immune response to SARS-CoV-2. Samples came from the ongoing ImmuneRACE study (first 160 participants) plus 1,254 subjects from 6 global collaborators. Nearly every sample came with metadata listing a de-identified subject ID, COVID-19 status, age in years and sex. Where HLA class I and class II types were available, the types were taken from metadata supplied by the sample provider, not from assay-based typing. Findings and caveats that apply to the study as a whole: The quantity of clinical and demographic metadata differed by source and by participant and was supplied without curation.

At the junction V is shortened by 4 bases and J by 3 bases; bases outside the gene matches: 7. The CDR3 spans 14 residues, from the cysteine through the phenylalanine. CDR3 DNA only is kept here, 42 bases in frame from base 1. The germline V gene provides CDR1 SGDLS and CDR2 YYNGEE. TCRbeta CDR3 regions were amplified from genomic DNA using the immunoSEQ Assay, a bias-controlled multiplex PCR. On the study's bioinformatics: The number of nucleated cells in each sample was estimated from the amplification of reference gene primers within the assay. To quantify the absolute abundance of each unique TCRbeta CDR3 rearrangement, sequence reads were collapsed and filtered. For each sample, productive Simpson clonality was calculated as the square root of Simpson's diversity index across productive rearrangements. TCRdb retrieved this table from immuneACCESS and kept in-frame rearrangements only. Not all clones are present; in checked studies, unresolved V genes account for under half, and no reason is known for the remainder. V, J and clone size are those of that table, while D and trimming were read from the DNA. In this sample the table shows 130,000 to 150,000 clones, approximately 80% of which occur a single time. Of the sample, 8.2% is held by the ten largest clones.

Whole blood was collected in K2EDTA tubes by collaborating institutions according to the institutions' own protocols. For TCRbeta analysis, collaborators shipped samples as frozen whole blood, isolated PBMCs, or DNA extracted from either of those sample types. As to this clone: It has no known antigen specificity. The record has no base qualities; no much larger clone is one base away.

Sequencing used peripheral blood. The rearrangement combines TRBV9 with TRBJ2-7; 7 bases in the middle match TRBD1. The clonotype comes from a human donor in a cohort sampled during active COVID-19. The nucleotides read TGTGCCAGCAGCAGACTCCGGGACAGCTACGAGCAGTACTTC. Its translation reads: CASSRLRDSYEQYF.